The rows below give T cell receptor beta chains drawn from one sample of a study of blood T cell repertoires in COVID-19. Some clones are missing from TCRdb's copy, which holds only in-frame ones; the method was immunoSEQ multiplex PCR. The table has approximately 120,000 clones, more than 70% seen once. The sequenced material came from peripheral blood. The receptors originated from a human donor in a cohort sampled during active COVID-19. Each CDR3 is given with its conserved first and last residue. A D gene is named only where the DNA matches it firmly. Some rows mark clone size as missing; the rest say once, few, many or name a class of expanded clone.

TRBV29-1	-	TRBJ2-7	TRBD1	TGCAGCGTTGAAGAGGTTCGAGACGAGGGGGCCGAGCAGTACTTC	CSVEEVRDEGAEQYF
TRBV5-4	-	TRBJ2-1	TRBD2	TGTGCCAGCAGCTTGTACGTCGGGGCGGGAGTAGAGCAGTTCTTC	CASSLYVGAGVEQFF
TRBV19	-	TRBJ1-5	-	TGTGCCAGTAGCCCACAGGGAGGGCAGCCCCAGCATTTT	CASSPQGGQPQHF
TRBV10-3	-	TRBJ2-1	-	TGTGCCACCCGCGGGGATAACAATGAGCAGTTCTTC	CATRGDNNEQFF
TRBV6-2/TRBV6-3	-	TRBJ2-6	TRBD2	TGTGCCAGCAGTGGGACTAGCTCGCACTCTCTCTCTGGGGCCAACGTCCTGACTTTC	CASSGTSSHSLSGANVLTF
TRBV2	-	TRBJ2-1	TRBD2	TGTGCCAGCAGTGCAAGACTAGCGGGAGTTTCTAGCTCCTACAATGAGCAGTTCTTC	CASSARLAGVSSSYNEQFF
TRBV18	-	TRBJ2-5	-	TGTGCCAGCTCACCACAAGCCGAAGAGACCCAGTACTTC	CASSPQAEETQYF
TRBV27	-	TRBJ1-2	TRBD1	TGTGCCAGCAGTTTATCGACAGGGCGGGGTGGCTACACCTTC	CASSLSTGRGGYTF
TRBV5-5	-	TRBJ2-2	-	TGTGCCAGCAGCCCCACCGGGACACCGAACACCGGGGAGCTGTTTTTT	CASSPTGTPNTGELFF
TRBV7-9	-	TRBJ2-6	-	TGTGCCAGCAGCTTACTAGCTGCTGGGGCCAACGTCCTGACTTTC	CASSLLAAGANVLTF
TRBV5-6	once	TRBJ2-5	TRBD2	TGTGCCAGCAGCTTGTTTGGGACTAGCGTAGAGACCCAGTACTTC	CASSLFGTSVETQYF
TRBV2	-	TRBJ2-5	TRBD1	TGTGCCAGCAGTCCCGGGACAGGAGAGACCCAGTACTTC	CASSPGTGETQYF
TRBV7-2	-	TRBJ1-1	TRBD1	TGTGCCAGCAGCTGGACAGGGGGCTCTGCTGAAGCTTTCTTT	CASSWTGGSAEAFF
TRBV18	-	TRBJ2-5	TRBD2	TGTGCCAGCTCACTAGCGGGGGGCCTCCAAGAGACCCAGTACTTC	CASSLAGGLQETQYF
TRBV2	-	TRBJ1-2	-	TGTGCCAGCAGCCCGGGACTCGGCACCCTCTATGGCTACACCTTC	CASSPGLGTLYGYTF
TRBV28	many	TRBJ1-4	-	TGTGCCAGCAGTTCTGCAGGGCGAACCAATGAAAAACTGTTTTTT	CASSSAGRTNEKLFF
TRBV29-1	-	TRBJ2-6	-	TGCAGCGCACAGACAGGAGCTGGGGCCAACGTCCTGACTTTC	CSAQTGAGANVLTF
TRBV19	-	TRBJ2-6	TRBD1	TGTGCCAGCCGGGGGACAGGCCAACCTGGGGCCAACGTCCTGACTTTC	CASRGTGQPGANVLTF
TRBV5-1	-	TRBJ1-1	TRBD1	TGCGCCAGCAGCCCTTTACAGGGGATGAACACTGAAGCTTTCTTT	CASSPLQGMNTEAFF
TRBV5-1	-	TRBJ2-6	TRBD1	TGCGCCAGCAGCCCCGGGACAGGGGGCTCTGGGGCCAACGTCCTGACTTTC	CASSPGTGGSGANVLTF
TRBV25-1	once	TRBJ2-1	-	TGTGCCAGCAGTCCATCCCGGGGTTCCTACAATGAGCAGTTCTTC	CASSPSRGSYNEQFF
TRBV29-1	-	TRBJ2-5	TRBD1	TGCAGCGTGTGGACAGGCTTCCAAGAGACCCAGTACTTC	CSVWTGFQETQYF